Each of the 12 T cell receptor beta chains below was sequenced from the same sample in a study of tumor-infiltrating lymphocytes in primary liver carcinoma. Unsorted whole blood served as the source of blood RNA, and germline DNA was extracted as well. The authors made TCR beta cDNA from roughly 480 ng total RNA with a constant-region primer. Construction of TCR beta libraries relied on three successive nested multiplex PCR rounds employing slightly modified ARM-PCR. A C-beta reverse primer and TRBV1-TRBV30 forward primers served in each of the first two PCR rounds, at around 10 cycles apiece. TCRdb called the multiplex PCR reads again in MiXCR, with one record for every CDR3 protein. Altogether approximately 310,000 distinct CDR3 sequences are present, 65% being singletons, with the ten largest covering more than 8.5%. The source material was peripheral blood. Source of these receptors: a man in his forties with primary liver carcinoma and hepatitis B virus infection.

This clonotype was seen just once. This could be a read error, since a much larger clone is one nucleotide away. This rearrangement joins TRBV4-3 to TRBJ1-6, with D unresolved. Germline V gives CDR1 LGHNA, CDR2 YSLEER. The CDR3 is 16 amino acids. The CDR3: CASSHRAGSGNSPPHF. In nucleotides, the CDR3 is TGCGCCAGCAGCCATCGAGCGGGGAGTGGGAATTCACCCCCCCACTTT.

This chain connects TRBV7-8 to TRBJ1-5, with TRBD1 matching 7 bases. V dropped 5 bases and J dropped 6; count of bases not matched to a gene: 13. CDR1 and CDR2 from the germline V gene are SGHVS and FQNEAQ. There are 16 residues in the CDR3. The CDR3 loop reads CASSRWEEGAAQPQHF. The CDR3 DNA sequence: TGTGCCAGCAGCCGATGGGAAGAGGGGGCGGCTCAGCCCCAGCATTTT.

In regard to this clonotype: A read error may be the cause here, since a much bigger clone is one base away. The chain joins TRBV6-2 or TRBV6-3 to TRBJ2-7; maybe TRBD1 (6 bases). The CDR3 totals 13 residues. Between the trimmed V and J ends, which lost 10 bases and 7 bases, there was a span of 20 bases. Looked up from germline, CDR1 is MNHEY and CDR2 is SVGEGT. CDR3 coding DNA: TGTGCCACCGACAGGCTAAGTTACGTGGAGCAGTACTTC. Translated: CATDRLSYVEQYF.

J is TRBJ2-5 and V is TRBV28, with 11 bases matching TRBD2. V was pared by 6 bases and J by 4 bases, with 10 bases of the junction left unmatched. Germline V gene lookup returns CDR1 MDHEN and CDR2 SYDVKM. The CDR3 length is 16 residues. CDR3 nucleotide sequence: TGTGCCAGCAGCCCAATTAGCGGGAGGGTCGCAGAGACCCAGTACTTC. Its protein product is CASSPISGRVAETQYF.

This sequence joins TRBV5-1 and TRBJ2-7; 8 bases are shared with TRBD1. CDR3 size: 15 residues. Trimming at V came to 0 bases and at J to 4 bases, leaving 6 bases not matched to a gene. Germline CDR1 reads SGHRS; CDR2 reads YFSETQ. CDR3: CASSLGGTGRYEQYF. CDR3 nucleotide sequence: TGCGCCAGCAGCTTGGGTGGGACAGGCCGGTACGAGCAGTACTTC.

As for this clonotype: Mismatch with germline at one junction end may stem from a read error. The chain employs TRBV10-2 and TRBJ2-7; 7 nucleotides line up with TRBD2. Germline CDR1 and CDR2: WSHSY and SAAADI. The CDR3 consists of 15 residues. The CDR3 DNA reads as TGCGCCGGCAGTGAGTCTGTGGGAGGGAGGGCCGAGCAGTACTTC. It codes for CAGSESVGGRAEQYF.

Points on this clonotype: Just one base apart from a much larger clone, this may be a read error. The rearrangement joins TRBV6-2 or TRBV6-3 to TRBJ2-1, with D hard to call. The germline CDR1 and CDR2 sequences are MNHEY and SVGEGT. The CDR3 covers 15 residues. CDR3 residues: CASSYSEPSCNEQFF. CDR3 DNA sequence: TGTGCCAGCAGTTACTCTGAACCCTCCTGCAATGAGCAGTTCTTC.

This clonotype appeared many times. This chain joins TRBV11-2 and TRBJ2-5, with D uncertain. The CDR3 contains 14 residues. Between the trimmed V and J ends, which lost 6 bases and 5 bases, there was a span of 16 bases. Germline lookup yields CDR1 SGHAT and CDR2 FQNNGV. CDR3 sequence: CASSLTGLEETQYF. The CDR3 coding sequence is TGTGCCAGCAGTCTGACGGGTCTTGAGGAGACCCAGTACTTC.

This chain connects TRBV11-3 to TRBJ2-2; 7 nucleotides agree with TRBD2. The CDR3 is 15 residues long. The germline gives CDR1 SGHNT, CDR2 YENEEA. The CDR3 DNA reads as TGTGTCAGGAGCTCAACTCAGCGGGGCACCGGGGAGCTGTTTTTT. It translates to CVRSSTQRGTGELFF. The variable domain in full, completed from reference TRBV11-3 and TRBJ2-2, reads EAGVVQSPRYKIIEKKQPVAFWCNPISGHNTLYWYLQNLGQGPELLIRYENEEAVDDSQLPKDRFSAERLKGVDSTLKIQPAELGDSAVYLCVRSSTQRGTGELFFGEGSRLTVL.

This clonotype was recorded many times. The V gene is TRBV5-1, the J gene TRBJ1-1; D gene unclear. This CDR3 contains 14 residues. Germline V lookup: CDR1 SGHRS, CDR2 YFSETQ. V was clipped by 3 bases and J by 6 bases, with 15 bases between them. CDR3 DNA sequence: TGCGCCAGCAGCTCTACACAGAGACCCTCTGAAGCTTTCTTT. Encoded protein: CASSSTQRPSEAFF.

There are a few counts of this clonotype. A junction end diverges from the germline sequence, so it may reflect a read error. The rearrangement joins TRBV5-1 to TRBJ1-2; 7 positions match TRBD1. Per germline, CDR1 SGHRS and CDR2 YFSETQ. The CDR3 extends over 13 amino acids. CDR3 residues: CASSSTGTYGYTF. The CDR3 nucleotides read TGCGCAAGCAGCTCGACAGGGACCTATGGCTACACCTTT.

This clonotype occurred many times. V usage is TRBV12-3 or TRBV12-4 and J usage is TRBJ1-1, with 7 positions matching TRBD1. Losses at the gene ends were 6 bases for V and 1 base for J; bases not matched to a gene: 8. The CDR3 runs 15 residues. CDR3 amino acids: CASRRGGQRNTEAFF. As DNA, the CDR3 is TGTGCCAGCAGGCGCGGGGGACAGAGGAACACTGAAGCTTTCTTT.